The clone carrying this T cell receptor (beta chain) occurred once. Likely a read error: the CDR3 ends without its conserved phenylalanine or tryptophan. The CDR3 loop spans 15 amino acids. Germline V gene sequence: CDR1 SGHAT, CDR2 FQNNGV. A constant-region primer primed TCR beta cDNA synthesis from 450 to 550 ng of total RNA. A slightly modified ARM-PCR protocol with three nested multiplex PCR rounds produced these TCR beta libraries. Each of the first two PCR rounds ran approximately 11 cycles with TRBV1-TRBV30 forward and C-beta reverse primers. TCRdb passed the multiplex PCR reads through MiXCR, listing each CDR3 protein once. The sample holds under 130,000 distinct CDR3 sequences, approximately 78% seen once. The source of the sample is a study of tumor-infiltrating lymphocytes in primary liver carcinoma. Co-extraction of both nucleic acids (RNA and DNA) used about 20-34 mg of unsorted bulk tissue. Donors underwent surgery for histopathologically diagnosed primary liver carcinoma. For each tumor, five separate regions were sampled.

The J gene is TRBJ2-1, the V gene TRBV11-2, with D tentatively TRBD2 (6 bases). Sequences were obtained from liver tumor tissue from sampling region 3. Subset defined: tumor region T3, left-lateral pole. This clonotype was obtained from a man aged 40-49 years with primary liver carcinoma and hepatitis B virus infection. For the CDR3, the DNA is TGTGCCGGCAGCTTTAGCGGACCACTCGACAATGAGCAGTTCTTA. It translates to CAGSFSGPLDNEQFL.